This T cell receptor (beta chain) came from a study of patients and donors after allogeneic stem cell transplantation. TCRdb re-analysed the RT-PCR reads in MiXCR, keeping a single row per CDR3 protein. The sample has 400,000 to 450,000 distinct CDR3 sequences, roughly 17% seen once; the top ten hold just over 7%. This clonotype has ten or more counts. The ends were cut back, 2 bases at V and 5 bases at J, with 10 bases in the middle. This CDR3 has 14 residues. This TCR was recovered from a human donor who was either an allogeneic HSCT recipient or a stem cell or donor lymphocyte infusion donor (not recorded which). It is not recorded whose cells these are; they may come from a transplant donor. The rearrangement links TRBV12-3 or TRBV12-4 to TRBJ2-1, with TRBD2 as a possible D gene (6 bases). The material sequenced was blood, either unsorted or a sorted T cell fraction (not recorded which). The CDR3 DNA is TGTGCCAGCAGTTTAAGGAGGGTGGACAATGAGCAGTTCTTC. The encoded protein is CASSLRRVDNEQFF.